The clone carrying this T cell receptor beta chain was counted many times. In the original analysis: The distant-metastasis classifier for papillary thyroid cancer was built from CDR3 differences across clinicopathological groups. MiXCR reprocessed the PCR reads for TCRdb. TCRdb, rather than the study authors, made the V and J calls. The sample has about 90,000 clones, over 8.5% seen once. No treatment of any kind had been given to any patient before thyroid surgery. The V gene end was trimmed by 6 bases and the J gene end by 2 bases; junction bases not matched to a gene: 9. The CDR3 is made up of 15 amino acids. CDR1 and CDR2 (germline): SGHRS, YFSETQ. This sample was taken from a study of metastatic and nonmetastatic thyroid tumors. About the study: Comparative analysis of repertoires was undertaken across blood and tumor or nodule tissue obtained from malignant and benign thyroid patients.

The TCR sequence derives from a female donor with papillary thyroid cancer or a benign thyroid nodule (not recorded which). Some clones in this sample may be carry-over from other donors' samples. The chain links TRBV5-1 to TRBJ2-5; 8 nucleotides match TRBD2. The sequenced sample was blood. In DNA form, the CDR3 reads TGCGCCAGCAAACCGGGGGGGCCGAGGCAAGAGACCCAGTACTTC. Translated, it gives CASKPGGPRQETQYF.